One TCR beta chain is described in this entry. Residents of about two dozen US areas, aged roughly 18 to 89 years, made up the participants. Cohorts were determined from participant-reported clinical history. The data belong to a study of blood T cell repertoires in COVID-19. Study summary: PBMCs, B-cell-depleted T cells, or T cells provided the cDNA or gDNA that made up the material.

The data were produced by immunoSEQ multiplex PCR, yet TCRdb's version contains in-frame clones alone and is incomplete. The sample holds over 200,000 clones, 87% seen once. Trimming shortened V by 2 bases and J by 2 bases, and 6 bases separated the two germline ends. The CDR3 loop spans 13 amino acids. The germline CDR1 and CDR2 sequences are SEHNR and FQNEAQ (reference sequence). This TCR derives from a man between 18 and 29 years old with acute COVID-19. The genes are TRBV7-9 and TRBJ1-2; D is possibly TRBD1 (5 bases). Sequences were obtained from PBMCs or T cells enriched from blood (not recorded which). In nucleotides, the CDR3 is TGTGCCAGCAGCTTACCAGGGAACTATGGCTACACCTTC. Translating gives CASSLPGNYGYTF.